One and the same sample provided the 10 T cell receptor beta chains below, sequenced in a study of shared clonotypes between healthy human individuals. Assay used: immunoSEQ multiplex PCR; TCRdb lists only in-frame clones, some missing. The sample has more than 2,000,000 clones, 85% to 95% seen once. Sequencing input: naive CD4+ T cells from PBMCs. Regarding subset: CD45RA+ positively selected. The receptors were gathered from a man aged 18 to 30 in good health. Some clones in this sample may be carry-over from other donors' samples.

The chain joins TRBV6-1 to TRBJ1-1; no clear D. Germline lookup yields CDR1 MNHNS and CDR2 SASEGT. The CDR3 is 13 residues long. The germline V and J ends were trimmed by 6 bases and 4 bases, with 12 bases remaining between them. CDR3 loop: CASRLLGSTEAFF. DNA for the CDR3: TGTGCCAGCAGATTGTTGGGGAGCACTGAAGCTTTCTTT.

V gene TRBV18 combines with J gene TRBJ1-1; D is perhaps TRBD1 (5 bases). Germline V gene sequence: CDR1 KGHSH, CDR2 LQKENI. Trimming pared 1 base from V and 5 bases from J, leaving 14 bases between. The CDR3 contains 15 residues. The CDR3 sequence: CASSPRGLAGTEAFF. DNA of the CDR3: TGTGCCAGCTCACCACGGGGACTGGCGGGGACTGAAGCTTTCTTT.

The V call is TRBV5-1, the J call TRBJ1-3; D gene unclear. V was pared by 3 bases and J by 4 bases, with 14 bases between. The CDR3 is 15 residues long. The germline V gene has CDR1 SGHRS and CDR2 YFSETQ. The CDR3 sequence is CASSSLEAHGNTIYF. In DNA, the CDR3 is TGCGCCAGCAGCTCCCTCGAAGCCCACGGAAACACCATATATTTT.

The CDR3 DNA sequence: TGCGCCAGCAGCCAGCCAAGGGACAGGGGAGTCTATGGCTACACCTTC. Its protein is CASSQPRDRGVYGYTF. V is TRBV4-1 and J is TRBJ1-2; 10 bases fit TRBD1. The germline gives CDR1 MGHRA, CDR2 YSYEKL. V was clipped by 3 bases and J by 4 bases; unmatched bases: 8. The CDR3 is made up of 16 amino acids.

The DNA for the CDR3 is TGTGCCAGCAGCGTAGTCCCAGGGGGCTCTGGGGCCAACGTCCTGACTTTC. This translates into CASSVVPGGSGANVLTF. V is TRBV9 and J is TRBJ2-6, with TRBD1 identical over 7 bases. The CDR3 length is 17 residues. J lost 0 bases, V lost 0 bases, and 3 bases had no gene match. Germline CDR1 SGDLS, CDR2 YYNGEE.

As for this clone: As the CDR3 is not closed by the conserved phenylalanine or tryptophan, this likely results from a read error. V is TRBV4-3 and J is TRBJ1-5, with 10 bases matching TRBD1. V lost 4 bases and J lost 2; bases outside the gene matches: 17. In germline, CDR1 is LGHNA, CDR2 YSLEER. The CDR3 contains 20 residues. CDR3 amino acids: CASSPPRRDRGLLGNQPQHS. As DNA, the CDR3 is TGCGCCAGCAGCCCTCCCCGTAGGGACAGGGGACTCCTTGGCAATCAGCCCCAGCATTCT.

The chain recombines TRBV6-5 with TRBJ2-5; 12 bases are shared with TRBD2. The germline V gene has CDR1 MNHEY and CDR2 SVGAGI. The junction had 5 bases not matched to a gene; V was cut back by 4 bases and J by 2 bases. The CDR3 has 16 amino acids. CDR3 DNA: TGTGCCAGCAGTTCGGGGACTAGCGGGTCTCAAGAGACCCAGTACTTC. This encodes CASSSGTSGSQETQYF.

This chain connects TRBV20-1 to TRBJ1-5, with 8 bases matching TRBD1. This CDR3 spans 11 amino acids. The germline V gene encodes CDR1 DFQATT and CDR2 SNEGSKA (reference sequence). V was clipped by 3 bases and J by 13 bases; unmatched bases: 5. CDR3 bases: TGCAGTGCTAGGTTTCAGGGGGCTCAGCATTTT. Amino acids: CSARFQGAQHF.

J is TRBJ1-3 and V is TRBV19; TRBD1 aligns across 10 bases. There are 16 residues in the CDR3. Germline V gene lookup returns CDR1 LNHDA and CDR2 SQIVND (reference sequence). Germline trimming cut 4 bases from V and 4 bases from J; bases unmatched to any gene: 7. CDR3 sequence reads: CASSKGQGKAGNTIYF. CDR3 nucleotide sequence: TGTGCCAGTAGTAAGGGACAGGGGAAAGCCGGAAACACCATATATTTT.

This sequence joins TRBV28 and TRBJ2-7, with 7 bases matching TRBD1. The V and J ends lost 5 bases and 1 base, in that order; junction bases with no gene match: 5. The CDR3 contains 14 residues. Per germline, CDR1 MDHEN and CDR2 SYDVKM. The CDR3 bases are TGTGCCAGCAGTCCGATGGGACAGTCCTACGAGCAGTACTTC. This codes for CASSPMGQSYEQYF. The whole variable domain, filled in from reference TRBV28 and TRBJ2-7, reads DVKVTQSSRYLVKRTGEKVFLECVQDMDHENMFWYRQDPGLGLRLIYFSYDVKMKEKGDIPEGYSVSREKKERFSLILESASTNQTSMYLCASSPMGQSYEQYFGPGTRLTVT.